This TCR beta chain was documented in a study of shared clonotypes between healthy human individuals. Study results and caveats: The sharing of 5% to 5.5% of naive CD4 clonotypes was seen across a handful of donors. Expectations were that clonotype sharing among donors would be affected by sequencing depth.

Each cell subset's genomic DNA was divided evenly among several immunoSEQ plates. Libraries were prepared by immunoSEQ multiplex PCR; TCRdb keeps only in-frame clonotypes and omits some of them. Of a few million clones in the sample, approximately 95% were seen once. V was cut by 6 bases and J by 9 bases, with 13 bases left in between. Germline V gene sequence: CDR1 SGHDT, CDR2 YYEEEE. There are 12 residues in the CDR3. A remark on this clone: The antigen is unknown.

The sequenced material came from naive CD4+ T cells sorted from blood. The sample's subset: CD45RA+ positively selected. This rearrangement joins TRBV5-6 to TRBJ2-1, with TRBD2 as a possible D gene (5 bases). The TCR comes from a young man in good health. The chain's CDR3 is CASTPGSREQFF. CDR3 DNA: TGTGCCAGCACCCCGGGGAGTCGTGAGCAGTTCTTC.